A selection of T cell receptor beta chains follows, all from one sample in a study of cytomegalovirus exposure and HLA in healthy donors. Measured with immunoSEQ multiplex PCR; TCRdb has only the in-frame clones, and not every one. The sample holds around 150,000 clones, about 95% seen once. The sample consisted of PBMCs. Every receptor here comes from a woman younger than 35 in good health and CMV-seronegative. The CDR3 runs from the conserved cysteine through the conserved F or W. The D gene is left open where the match is weak. Clone size is given for some rows only: seen once, a few or many times, or a class if the clone is expanded.

>NA|TRBV9|TRBJ2-3|NA
TGTGCCAGCAGCGAGAGGACAGTTCGGGATACGCAGTATTTT
CASSERTVRDTQYF
>NA|TRBV5-1|TRBJ1-5|TRBD1
TGCGCCAGCAGCCCACGGACAGGGGAGTTCGGCAATCAGCCCCAGCATTTT
CASSPRTGEFGNQPQHF
>once|TRBV6-6|TRBJ1-2|NA
TGTGCCAGCTCCCCCCGCGAGGGGGAACATGGCTACACCTTC
CASSPREGEHGYTF
>NA|TRBV5-1|TRBJ2-7|TRBD1
TGCGCCAGCAAAGAGACAGGGACGAAGGAGCAGTACTTC
CASKETGTKEQYF
>NA|TRBV5-1|TRBJ2-7|NA
TGCGCCAGCAGTGTAAGGGGTGCTCCCTACGAGCAGTACTTC
CASSVRGAPYEQYF
>NA|TRBV2|TRBJ1-5|NA
TGTGCCAGCACCCAAACGTTGAGGACAGATAGCAATCAGCCCCAGCATTTT
CASTQTLRTDSNQPQHF
>NA|TRBV9|TRBJ2-1|NA
TGTGCCAGCAGCGTAGGATCGAGCTCCTACAATGAGCAGTTCTTC
CASSVGSSSYNEQFF
>NA|TRBV7-2|TRBJ2-3|TRBD2
TGTGCCAGCAGCCGGACTAGCGGGGGTGGAGATACGCAGTATTTT
CASSRTSGGGDTQYF
>NA|TRBV5-1|TRBJ2-2|NA
TGCGCCAGCGAGGGCGGAGCGAACACCGGGGAGCTGTTTTTT
CASEGGANTGELFF
>NA|TRBV5-6|TRBJ2-7|TRBD1
TGTGCCAGCAGCCTTACAGGGACAGGCCGCTACGAGCAGTACTTC
CASSLTGTGRYEQYF
>NA|TRBV15|TRBJ2-1|TRBD2
TGTGCCACCAGCAGACAGCGGGGAGACAATGAGCAGTTCTTC
CATSRQRGDNEQFF
>NA|TRBV6-4|TRBJ1-2|NA
TGTGCCAGCAGTGATGGGCATGGCTACACCTTC
CASSDGHGYTF
>NA|TRBV19|TRBJ2-2|TRBD1
TGTGCCAGTAGTATATCACAGGGGACCGGGGAGCTGTTTTTT
CASSISQGTGELFF
>once|TRBV27|TRBJ2-5|NA
TGTGCCAGCAGTTCGCTCCGGGGGCGGGGAGGGGACCAAGAGACCCAGTACTTC
CASSSLRGRGGDQETQYF
>once|TRBV19|TRBJ2-1|TRBD2
TGTGCCAGTAGTATGCGACTAGCGGCCCACAATGAGCAGTTCTTC
CASSMRLAAHNEQFF
>NA|TRBV4-1|TRBJ2-7|TRBD1
TGCGCCAGCAGCCCAGACGGGACAGCCCTCTACGAGCAGTACTTC
CASSPDGTALYEQYF
>NA|TRBV6-1|TRBJ1-5|TRBD1
TGTGCCACTAGGGACAGGGGAGGGAATCAGCCCCAGCATTTT
CATRDRGGNQPQHF
>once|TRBV11-2|TRBJ2-7|NA
TGTGCCAGCAGCCCCCTGGTTTCTCCCAGTTACGAGCAGTACTTC
CASSPLVSPSYEQYF
>once|TRBV6-4|TRBJ2-2|NA
TGTGCCAGCAGCCGGGACTTTATGAACACCGGGGAGCTGTTTTTT
CASSRDFMNTGELFF
>NA|TRBV19|TRBJ2-3|TRBD2
TGTGCCAGTAGTCTTTGGACTAGCGGGGGGGCCTACGGAGGGGATACGCAGTATTTT
CASSLWTSGGAYGGDTQYF
>NA|TRBV6-1|TRBJ2-2|TRBD2
TGTGCCAGCAGTGGACGATTAGCGGGGGGGAACACCGGGGAGCTGTTTTTT
CASSGRLAGGNTGELFF
>NA|TRBV18|TRBJ1-2|NA
TGTGCCAGCTCACAGGGAGAACAGAGGAATGGCTACACCTTC
CASSQGEQRNGYTF
>NA|TRBV7-2|TRBJ1-2|NA
TGTGCCAGCAGCTTTGTTCGGTCCGGGTTGGATGGCTACACCTTC
CASSFVRSGLDGYTF
>NA|TRBV5-8|TRBJ1-5|NA
TGTGCCAGCAGCTTGGGGGTAAGCGGCAATCAGCCCCAGCATTTT
CASSLGVSGNQPQHF
>NA|TRBV2|TRBJ1-6|TRBD1
TGTGCCAGCAGTGGAAGACAGGGGGCGGAGCTCTATAATTCACCCCTCCACTTT
CASSGRQGAELYNSPLHF
>NA|TRBV19|TRBJ1-1|NA
TGTGCCAGTTCCCGGTGGGAGGACCACACTGAAGCTTTCTTT
CASSRWEDHTEAFF
>NA|TRBV19|TRBJ2-7|NA
TGTGCCAGTAGCCCCGGAAGTGGGGGCAGCTACGAGCAGTACTTC
CASSPGSGGSYEQYF
>NA|TRBV13|TRBJ2-1|TRBD2
TGTGCCAGCAGCCCAGGGACTAGCGGGGGCGCAGGTCTCTACAATGAGCAGTTCTTC
CASSPGTSGGAGLYNEQFF
>NA|TRBV18|TRBJ2-7|NA
TGTGCCAGCTCACCAGAATCTAGGGACAAGTACTTC
CASSPESRDKYF
>NA|TRBV5-6|TRBJ2-3|NA
TGTGCCAGCAGCTCCCTGGCGGGGCCTAGAGATACGCAGTATTTT
CASSSLAGPRDTQYF
>once|TRBV19|TRBJ1-1|TRBD1
TGTGCCAGTAGTGTAGCCGGGACAGGGACCACTGAAGCTTTCTTT
CASSVAGTGTTEAFF
>once|TRBV5-5|TRBJ1-3|NA
TGTGCCAGCAGCTTGTACGGGGGACCTGGAAACACCATATATTTT
CASSLYGGPGNTIYF
>NA|TRBV6-5|TRBJ2-3|NA
TGTGCCAGCAAGGGGTTCAACACAGATACGCAGTATTTT
CASKGFNTDTQYF
>NA|TRBV19|TRBJ2-5|NA
TGTGCCAGTAGTGGGAGTCGCCAAGAGACCCAGTACTTC
CASSGSRQETQYF
>NA|TRBV18|TRBJ1-2|TRBD1
TGTGCCAGCTCCCAACAGGGGGGCTTCGGCTATGGCTACACCTTC
CASSQQGGFGYGYTF
>NA|TRBV27|TRBJ2-5|TRBD2
TGTGCCAGCAGTTTCGCGGGGGGGGAGACCCAGTACTTC
CASSFAGGETQYF
>NA|TRBV6-1|TRBJ1-6|TRBD1
TGTGCCAGCAGTCACCAGGGGGCGAATTCACCCCTCCACTTT
CASSHQGANSPLHF
>NA|TRBV18|TRBJ1-1|TRBD1
TGTGCCAGCTCACCGGGTACAGGGGCTGAAGCTTTCTTT
CASSPGTGAEAFF
>NA|TRBV7-2|TRBJ2-7|TRBD1
TGTGCCAGCAGCTTAGGCGGGACAGGTCAGTACGAGCAGTACTTC
CASSLGGTGQYEQYF
>NA|TRBV23-1|TRBJ1-1|TRBD1
TGCGCCAGCAGTCGACTGGACAGGGGGGGAGGTAGTTTAGCTGAAGCTTTCTTT
CASSRLDRGGGSLAEAFF
>NA|TRBV5-1|TRBJ1-2|TRBD1
TGCGCCAGCAGCTTTGGACAGGGTTTTGGTGGCTACACCTTC
CASSFGQGFGGYTF
>NA|TRBV11-2|TRBJ2-7|NA
TGTGCCAGCAGCTTAGGGTCGTATCCAGGGGGGTACGAGCAGTACTTC
CASSLGSYPGGYEQYF
>NA|TRBV19|TRBJ1-5|NA
TGTGCCAGTAGCCGGGGAATTTCTCAGCCCCAGCATTTT
CASSRGISQPQHF
>NA|TRBV7-2|TRBJ2-3|TRBD2
TGTGCCAGCAGCAAACGGGGGGGCCTAGGGGATACGCAGTATTTT
CASSKRGGLGDTQYF
>NA|TRBV7-3|TRBJ2-5|NA
TGTGCCAGCAGCTCCCTGTGGAGGGTCCAAGAGACCCAGTACTTC
CASSSLWRVQETQYF
>NA|TRBV6-1|TRBJ1-1|TRBD1
TGTGCCAGCAACGACAGGGGACTTGGAGGGGCTTTCTTT
CASNDRGLGGAFF
>NA|TRBV2|TRBJ2-3|NA
TGTGCCAGCAGCGGACAGTTGGATACGCAGTATTTT
CASSGQLDTQYF
>NA|TRBV12-2|TRBJ2-3|NA
TGTGCAAGTCGCTTAGATCGAGCGGGGGGCGTCTTTAATACCAGCACAGATACGCAGTATTTT
CASRLDRAGGVFNTSTDTQYF
>NA|TRBV7-8|TRBJ2-5|NA
TGTGCCAGCAGCCTAGTAAAAGAGACCCAGTACTTC
CASSLVKETQYF
>NA|TRBV18|TRBJ1-1|NA
TGTGCCAGCTCACCACCACCCAACAGGGTGAACACTGAAGCTTTCTTT
CASSPPPNRVNTEAFF
>NA|TRBV6-1|TRBJ1-4|NA
TGTGCCAGCAGTGAAGGGAAGGGGCCAACTAATGAAAAACTGTTTTTT
CASSEGKGPTNEKLFF
>NA|TRBV12-5|TRBJ1-1|NA
TGTGCTAGTGGTTTGGTACTAAACACTGAAGCTTTCTTT
CASGLVLNTEAFF
>NA|TRBV5-1|TRBJ1-4|TRBD1
TGCGCCAGCAGCTTGGGGACAGGGGGTGCAACTAATGAAAAACTGTTTTTT
CASSLGTGGATNEKLFF
>NA|TRBV19|TRBJ1-5|TRBD1
TGTGCCAGTAGTATCATGACAGGGGGCAATCAGCCCCAGCATTTT
CASSIMTGGNQPQHF
>NA|TRBV6-5|TRBJ1-2|TRBD1
TGTGCCAGCAGTTACGAGGGGGCCTATGGCTACACCTTC
CASSYEGAYGYTF